This is a list of T cell receptor beta chains from one sample in a study of T-cell memory formation after mild COVID-19. In TCRdb, the 5' RACE reads were re-called with MiXCR into one record per CDR3 protein. The sample lists hundreds of thousands of distinct CDR3 sequences; approximately 27% were seen once. Sequencing used PBMCs or a T cell subset sorted from them (not recorded which). Receptors were obtained from an adult woman who had mild COVID-19 (a few samples of this study predate the infection). Cell type and time point are not known. Each CDR3 is given with its conserved first and last residue. The order of the fields is V gene, D gene, clone size, CDR3 length, J gene, CDR3 DNA, CDR3 protein. The D gene is left open where the match is weak. Clone sizes are given selectively: once, few, many, or a class where the clone is expanded.

V gene: TRBV20-1; D gene: .; clone size: .; CDR3 length: 13; J gene: TRBJ1-4; CDR3 DNA: TGCAGTTCCAGGGGTGGAACTAATGAAAAACTGTTTTTT; CDR3 protein: CSSRGGTNEKLFF
V gene: TRBV11-3; D gene: .; clone size: .; CDR3 length: 16; J gene: TRBJ2-1; CDR3 DNA: TGTGCCAGCACAAAGGGTGGGGGCCCCTCCTACAATGAGCAGTTCTTC; CDR3 protein: CASTKGGGPSYNEQFF
V gene: TRBV5-6; D gene: TRBD2; clone size: medium-sized; CDR3 length: 16; J gene: TRBJ2-7; CDR3 DNA: TGTGCCAGCAGCGGGGGACTAGCGGGTCGCTTCTACGAGCAGTACTTC; CDR3 protein: CASSGGLAGRFYEQYF
V gene: TRBV12-3/TRBV12-4; D gene: TRBD2; clone size: .; CDR3 length: 15; J gene: TRBJ2-1; CDR3 DNA: TGTGCCAGCACCCTGACTAGCGGGGGTTACAATGAGCAGTTCTTC; CDR3 protein: CASTLTSGGYNEQFF
V gene: TRBV5-6; D gene: TRBD2; clone size: few; CDR3 length: 19; J gene: TRBJ2-4; CDR3 DNA: TGTGCCAGCAGGTGGTCTGCGCTAGCGGGGGGGCGAGCCAAAAACATTCAGTACTTC; CDR3 protein: CASRWSALAGGRAKNIQYF
V gene: TRBV20-1; D gene: .; clone size: .; CDR3 length: 12; J gene: TRBJ2-3; CDR3 DNA: TGCAGTGCCCTTCTAGCGCCAGATACGCAGTATTTT; CDR3 protein: CSALLAPDTQYF
V gene: TRBV5-1; D gene: TRBD1; clone size: .; CDR3 length: 15; J gene: TRBJ1-2; CDR3 DNA: TGCGCCAGCAGCGGAACGTGGACAGGAGCGGAACTAACCGCCTTC; CDR3 protein: CASSGTWTGAELTAF
V gene: TRBV18; D gene: .; clone size: .; CDR3 length: 13; J gene: TRBJ1-2; CDR3 DNA: TGTGCCAGCTCACCAAGGATTCGCTATGGCTACACCTTC; CDR3 protein: CASSPRIRYGYTF
V gene: TRBV3-1; D gene: .; clone size: .; CDR3 length: 14; J gene: TRBJ2-3; CDR3 DNA: TGTGCCAGCAGCCAACTCCTGGACTCTGAATCGCAGTATTTT; CDR3 protein: CASSQLLDSESQYF
V gene: TRBV7-9; D gene: .; clone size: .; CDR3 length: 16; J gene: TRBJ1-1; CDR3 DNA: TGTGCCAGCAGCTTAGTGGGGTTTCAGTGGTCGGCTGAAGCTTTCTTT; CDR3 protein: CASSLVGFQWSAEAFF
V gene: TRBV7-2; D gene: .; clone size: few; CDR3 length: 16; J gene: TRBJ2-3; CDR3 DNA: TGTGCCAGCAGCTTAGGGGCCGGGGGTAACACAGATACGCAGTATTTT; CDR3 protein: CASSLGAGGNTDTQYF
V gene: TRBV20-1; D gene: .; clone size: few; CDR3 length: 12; J gene: TRBJ1-1; CDR3 DNA: TGCAGTGCTTCTGAACCCCACACTGAAGCTTTCTTT; CDR3 protein: CSASEPHTEAFF
V gene: TRBV11-2; D gene: .; clone size: .; CDR3 length: 16; J gene: TRBJ2-7; CDR3 DNA: TGTGCCAGCAGCTTCGACACAGGGTATATTGGCTACGAGCAGTACTTC; CDR3 protein: CASSFDTGYIGYEQYF
V gene: TRBV2; D gene: TRBD1; clone size: few; CDR3 length: 13; J gene: TRBJ2-7; CDR3 DNA: TGTGCCAGCAGCGGGACAGGGTCTCTCGAGCAGTACTTC; CDR3 protein: CASSGTGSLEQYF
V gene: TRBV18; D gene: .; clone size: .; CDR3 length: 15; J gene: TRBJ2-7; CDR3 DNA: TGTGCCAGCTCCTTGTTCGAGGGACCCTCCTACGAGCAGTACTTC; CDR3 protein: CASSLFEGPSYEQYF
V gene: TRBV4-2; D gene: .; clone size: few; CDR3 length: 17; J gene: TRBJ2-2; CDR3 DNA: TGTGCCAGCAGCCAAGTGGGGAGGTCATCGAGGACCGGGGAGCTGTTTTTT; CDR3 protein: CASSQVGRSSRTGELFF
V gene: TRBV4-1; D gene: .; clone size: few; CDR3 length: 15; J gene: TRBJ1-2; CDR3 DNA: TGCGCCAGCAGCCAAGAGCAGGGTCCTTTCTATGGCTACACCTTC; CDR3 protein: CASSQEQGPFYGYTF
V gene: TRBV10-3; D gene: .; clone size: .; CDR3 length: 12; J gene: TRBJ2-1; CDR3 DNA: TGTGCCATCCTCGATCCACCGGATGAGCAGTTCTTC; CDR3 protein: CAILDPPDEQFF
V gene: TRBV5-1; D gene: .; clone size: many; CDR3 length: 17; J gene: TRBJ2-2; CDR3 DNA: TGCGCCAGCAGTACCCCCTGGGGGGACGCGAACACCGGGGAGCTGTTTTTT; CDR3 protein: CASSTPWGDANTGELFF
V gene: TRBV12-5; D gene: TRBD2; clone size: .; CDR3 length: 15; J gene: TRBJ2-1; CDR3 DNA: TGTGCTAGTGGTTCGGCTAGCGGGAGTCGGGGTGAGCAGTTCTTC; CDR3 protein: CASGSASGSRGEQFF
V gene: TRBV4-1; D gene: .; clone size: .; CDR3 length: 13; J gene: TRBJ1-4; CDR3 DNA: TGCGCCAGCAGCCTCCAGCCGGGTACGCCGGGGTTTTTT; CDR3 protein: CASSLQPGTPGFF
V gene: TRBV9; D gene: TRBD2; clone size: few; CDR3 length: 19; J gene: TRBJ2-3; CDR3 DNA: TGTGCCAGCAGCGTAGACGGGAGACTAGCGGGAGGGCCCGCAGATACGCAGTATTTT; CDR3 protein: CASSVDGRLAGGPADTQYF